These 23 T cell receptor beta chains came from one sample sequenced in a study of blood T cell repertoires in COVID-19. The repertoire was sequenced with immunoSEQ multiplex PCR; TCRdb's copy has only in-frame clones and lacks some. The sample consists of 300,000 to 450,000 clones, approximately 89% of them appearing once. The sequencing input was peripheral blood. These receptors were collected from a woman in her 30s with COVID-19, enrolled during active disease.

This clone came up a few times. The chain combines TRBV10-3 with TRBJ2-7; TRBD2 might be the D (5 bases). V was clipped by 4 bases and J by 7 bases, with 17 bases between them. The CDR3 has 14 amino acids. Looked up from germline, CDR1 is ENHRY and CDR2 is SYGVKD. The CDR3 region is CAISAEVGGKEQYF. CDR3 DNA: TGTGCCATCAGTGCGGAGGTCGGTGGGAAAGAGCAGTACTTC.

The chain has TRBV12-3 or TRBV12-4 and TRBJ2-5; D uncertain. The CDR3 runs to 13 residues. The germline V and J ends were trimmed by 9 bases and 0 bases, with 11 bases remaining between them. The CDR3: CASRDPYQETQYF. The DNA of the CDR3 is TGTGCCAGTAGAGATCCGTACCAAGAGACCCAGTACTTC.

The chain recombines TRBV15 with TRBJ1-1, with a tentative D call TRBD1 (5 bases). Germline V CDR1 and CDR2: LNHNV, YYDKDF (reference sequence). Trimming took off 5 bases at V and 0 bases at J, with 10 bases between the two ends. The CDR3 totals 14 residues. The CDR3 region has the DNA TGTGCCACCAGCCAACAGGAACTGAACACTGAAGCTTTCTTT. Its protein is CATSQQELNTEAFF.

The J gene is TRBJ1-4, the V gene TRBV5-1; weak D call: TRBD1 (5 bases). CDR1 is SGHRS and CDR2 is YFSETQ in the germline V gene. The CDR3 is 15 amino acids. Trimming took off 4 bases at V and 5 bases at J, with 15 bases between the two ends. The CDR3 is CASSPTGLPNEKLFF. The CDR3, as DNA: TGCGCCAGCAGCCCTACGGGACTGCCAAATGAAAAACTGTTTTTT.

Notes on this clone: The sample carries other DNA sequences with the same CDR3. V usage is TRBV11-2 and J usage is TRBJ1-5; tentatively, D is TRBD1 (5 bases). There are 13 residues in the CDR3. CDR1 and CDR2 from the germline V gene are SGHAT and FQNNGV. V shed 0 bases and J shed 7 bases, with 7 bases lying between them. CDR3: CASSLDRGQPQHF. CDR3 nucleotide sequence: TGTGCCAGCAGCTTAGATAGGGGACAGCCCCAGCATTTT.

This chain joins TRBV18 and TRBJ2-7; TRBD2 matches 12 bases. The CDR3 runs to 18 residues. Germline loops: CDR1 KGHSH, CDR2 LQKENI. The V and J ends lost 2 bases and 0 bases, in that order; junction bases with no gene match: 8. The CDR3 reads CASSPIWTSGIGSYEQYF. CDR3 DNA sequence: TGTGCCAGCTCACCAATTTGGACTAGCGGGATTGGCTCCTACGAGCAGTACTTC.

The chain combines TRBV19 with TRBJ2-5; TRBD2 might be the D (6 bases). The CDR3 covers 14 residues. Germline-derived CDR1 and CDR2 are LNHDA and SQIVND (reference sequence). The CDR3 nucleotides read TGTGCATCCCGGGACTCAACGTACCAAGAGACCCAGTACTTC. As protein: CASRDSTYQETQYF.

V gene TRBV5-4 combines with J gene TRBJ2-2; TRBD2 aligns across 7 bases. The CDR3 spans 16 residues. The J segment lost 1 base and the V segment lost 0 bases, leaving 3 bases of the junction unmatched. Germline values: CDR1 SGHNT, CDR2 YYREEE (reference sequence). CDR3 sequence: CASSLAPGGNTGELFF. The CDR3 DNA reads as TGTGCCAGCAGCTTGGCTCCGGGGGGGAACACCGGGGAGCTGTTTTTT.

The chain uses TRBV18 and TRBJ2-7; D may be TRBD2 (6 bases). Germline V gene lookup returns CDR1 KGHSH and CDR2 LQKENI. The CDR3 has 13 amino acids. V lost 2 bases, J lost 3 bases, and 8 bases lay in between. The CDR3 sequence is CASSPGTDYEQYF. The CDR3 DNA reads TGTGCCAGCTCACCAGGGACTGACTACGAGCAGTACTTC.

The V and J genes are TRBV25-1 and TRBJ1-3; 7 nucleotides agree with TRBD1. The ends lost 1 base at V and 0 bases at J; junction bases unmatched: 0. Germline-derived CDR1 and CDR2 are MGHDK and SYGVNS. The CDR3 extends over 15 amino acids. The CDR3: CASSEWDSSGNTIYF. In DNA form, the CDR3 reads TGTGCCAGCAGTGAATGGGACAGCTCTGGAAACACCATATATTTT.

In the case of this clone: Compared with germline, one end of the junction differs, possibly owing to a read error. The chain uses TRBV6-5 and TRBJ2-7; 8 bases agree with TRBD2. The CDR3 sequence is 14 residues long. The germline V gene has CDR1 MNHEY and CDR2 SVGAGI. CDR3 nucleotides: TGTGCCAGCAGCGTCAGCGGGAGCCTTAACGAACAGTACTTC. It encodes CASSVSGSLNEQYF.

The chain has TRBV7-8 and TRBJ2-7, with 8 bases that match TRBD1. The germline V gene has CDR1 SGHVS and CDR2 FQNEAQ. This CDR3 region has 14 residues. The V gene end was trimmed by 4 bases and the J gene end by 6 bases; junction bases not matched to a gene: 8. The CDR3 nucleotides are TGTGCCAGCAGCTACTTGGAGACAGGGGTCGAGCAGTACTTC. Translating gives CASSYLETGVEQYF.

The CDR3 DNA reads TGCAGCGGGAGGACAGGGGGCTACGAGCAGTACTTC. Its translation is CSGRTGGYEQYF. The chain uses TRBV29-1 and TRBJ2-7; 10 bases match TRBD1. Trimming removed 7 bases from V and 3 bases from J; junction bases left unmatched: 3. Germline V lookup: CDR1 SQVTM, CDR2 ANQGSEA. There are 12 residues in the CDR3.

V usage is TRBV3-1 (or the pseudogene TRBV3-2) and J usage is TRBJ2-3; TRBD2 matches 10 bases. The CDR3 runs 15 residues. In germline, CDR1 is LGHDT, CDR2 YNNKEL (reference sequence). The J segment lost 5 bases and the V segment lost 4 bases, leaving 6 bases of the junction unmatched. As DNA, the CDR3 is TGTGCCAGCAGCCCTAGCGGGAGAGCCCGAGATACGCAGTATTTT. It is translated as CASSPSGRARDTQYF.

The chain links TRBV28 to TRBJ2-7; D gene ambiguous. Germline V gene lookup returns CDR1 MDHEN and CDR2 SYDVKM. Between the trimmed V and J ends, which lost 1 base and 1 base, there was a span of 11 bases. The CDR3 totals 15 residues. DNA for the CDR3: TGTGCCAGCAGTTTATTCGCGGAAGAATCCTACGAGCAGTACTTC. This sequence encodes CASSLFAEESYEQYF.

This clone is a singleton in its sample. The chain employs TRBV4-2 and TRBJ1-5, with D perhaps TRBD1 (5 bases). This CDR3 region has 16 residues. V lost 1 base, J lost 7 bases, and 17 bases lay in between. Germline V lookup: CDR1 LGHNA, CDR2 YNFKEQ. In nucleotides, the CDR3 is TGTGCCAGCAGCCAAGTAGTAAAGGGGAGGGAACAGCCCCAGCATTTT. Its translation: CASSQVVKGREQPQHF.

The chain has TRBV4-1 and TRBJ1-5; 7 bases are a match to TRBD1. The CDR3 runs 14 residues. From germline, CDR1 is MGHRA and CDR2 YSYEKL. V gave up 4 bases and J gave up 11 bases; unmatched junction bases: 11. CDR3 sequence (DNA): TGCGCCAGCAGCCTGGCGGGACAGACGGGTTCCCAGCATTTT. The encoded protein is CASSLAGQTGSQHF.

The CDR3 region is CASSPGLLTQYF. The CDR3 coding sequence is TGTGCCAGCAGCCCAGGCCTCCTTACGCAGTATTTT. This sequence joins TRBV3-1 (or the pseudogene TRBV3-2) and TRBJ2-3; D not certain. Germline assignment: CDR1 LGHDT and CDR2 YNNKEL (reference sequence). Trimming left V 4 bases short and J 8 bases short, with 10 bases between. CDR3 length: 12 residues.

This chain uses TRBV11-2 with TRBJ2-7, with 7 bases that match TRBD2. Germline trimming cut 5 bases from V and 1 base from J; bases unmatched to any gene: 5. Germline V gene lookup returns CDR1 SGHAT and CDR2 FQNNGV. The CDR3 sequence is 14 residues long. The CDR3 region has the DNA TGTGCCAGCAGCCCCCGACTAGCTTCCTACGAGCAGTACTTC. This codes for CASSPRLASYEQYF.

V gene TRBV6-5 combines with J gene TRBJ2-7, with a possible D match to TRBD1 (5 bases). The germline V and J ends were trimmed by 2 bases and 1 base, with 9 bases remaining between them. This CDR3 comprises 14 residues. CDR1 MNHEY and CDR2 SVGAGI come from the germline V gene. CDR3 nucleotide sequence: TGTGCCAGCAGTTACGGACATATTTCCTACGAGCAGTACTTC. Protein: CASSYGHISYEQYF.

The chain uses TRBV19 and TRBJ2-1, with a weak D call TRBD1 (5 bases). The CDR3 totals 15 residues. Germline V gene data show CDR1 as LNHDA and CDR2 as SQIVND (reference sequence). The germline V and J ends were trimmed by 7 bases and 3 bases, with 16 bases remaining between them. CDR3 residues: CASTLGAPLYNEQFF. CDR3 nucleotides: TGTGCCAGTACCCTTGGGGCTCCTCTCTACAATGAGCAGTTCTTC.

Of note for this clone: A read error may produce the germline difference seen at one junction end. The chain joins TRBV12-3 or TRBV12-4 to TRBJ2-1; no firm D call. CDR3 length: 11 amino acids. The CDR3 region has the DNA TGTGCCACCGCGGCCTACCATGAGCAGTTCTTC. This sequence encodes CATAAYHEQFF.

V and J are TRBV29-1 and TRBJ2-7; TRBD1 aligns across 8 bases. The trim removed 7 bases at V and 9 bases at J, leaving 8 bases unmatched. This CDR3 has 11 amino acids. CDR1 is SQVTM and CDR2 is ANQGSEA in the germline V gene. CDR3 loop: CSGWAGGMQYF. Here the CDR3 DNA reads TGCAGCGGCTGGGCAGGGGGCATGCAGTACTTC.